This T cell receptor beta chain was identified during a study of T cells in Graves' hyperthyroidism and ophthalmopathy. This clonotype was seen a handful of times. Its antigen is unknown. It was considered stable Graves' hyperthyroidism when ophthalmopathy did not progress within 18 months. Newly diagnosed hyperthyroidism patients aged 18 to 65 years had disease lasting under 2 months. V lost 5 bases to trimming and J lost 6 bases; unmatched junction nucleotides: 5. CDR3 length: 14 residues. CDR1 is LNHDA, CDR2 SQIVND, per germline (reference sequence). Study outcomes and limitations: Ophthalmopathy and stable hyperthyroidism were told apart by a 13 V-J model. Blood shared most expanded thyroid clonotypes above 0.001.

Amplified regions were TCR beta CDR3 sequences from RNA transcripts. The HTBI set primed first-round TCR CDR3 RT-PCR. TCRdb re-derived calls from the multiplex PCR reads in MiXCR, one entry per CDR3 protein. The sample holds around 690,000 distinct CDR3 sequences, 15% to 20% seen once. Sequenced input: blood. The TCR comes from a man in his forties or fifties with Graves' hyperthyroidism. The chain couples TRBV19 to TRBJ2-2; 8 bases are a match to TRBD1. CDR3 nucleotides: TGTGCCAGTAGTGTTCAGGGGGCACCCGGGGAGCTGTTTTTT. Its translation is CASSVQGAPGELFF. Combining the CDR3 with reference TRBV19 and TRBJ2-2 gives the whole variable domain DGGITQSPKYLFRKEGQNVTLSCEQNLNHDAMYWYRQDPGQGLRLIYYSQIVNDFQKGDIAEGYSVSREKKESFPLTVTSAQKNPTAFYLCASSVQGAPGELFFGEGSRLTVL.